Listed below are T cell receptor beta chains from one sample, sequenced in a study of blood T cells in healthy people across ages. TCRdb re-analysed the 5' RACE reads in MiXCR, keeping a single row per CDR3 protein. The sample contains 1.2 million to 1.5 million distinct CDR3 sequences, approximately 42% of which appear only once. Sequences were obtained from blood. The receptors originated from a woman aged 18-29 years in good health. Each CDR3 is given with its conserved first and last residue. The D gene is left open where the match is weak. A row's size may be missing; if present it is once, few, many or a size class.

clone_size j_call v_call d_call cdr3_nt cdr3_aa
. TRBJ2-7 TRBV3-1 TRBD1 TGTGCCAGCAGCCCCGGAGACAGGGCCCACAATGAGCAGTACTTC CASSPGDRAHNEQYF
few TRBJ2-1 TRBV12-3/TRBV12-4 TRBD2 TGTGCCAGCAGTTCCGGGACTAGCGCTCTTTCCAATGAGCAGTTCTTC CASSSGTSALSNEQFF
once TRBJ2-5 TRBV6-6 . TGTGCCAGCACCCGACAGGAAGAGACCCAGTACTTC CASTRQEETQYF
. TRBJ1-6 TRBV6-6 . TGTGCCAGCGTCCCTCTGGCGGATTCACCCCTCCACTTT CASVPLADSPLHF
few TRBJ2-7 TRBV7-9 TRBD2 TGTGCCTCCTCAGCTAGCGGGGCCTACGAGCAGTACTTC CASSASGAYEQYF
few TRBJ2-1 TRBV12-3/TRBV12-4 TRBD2 TGTGCCAGCAGTGCCGGGACTAGTCTAAATGAGCAGTTCTTC CASSAGTSLNEQFF
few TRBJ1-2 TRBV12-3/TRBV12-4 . TGTGCCACCGGGAACAGGGCCAAATTCTATGGCTACACCTTC CATGNRAKFYGYTF
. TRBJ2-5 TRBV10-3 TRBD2 TGTGCCATCAGTGATAGCGGGGGGGATTTCAATGAGCAGTACTTC CAISDSGGDFNEQYF
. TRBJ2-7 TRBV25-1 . TGTGCCAGCAGTGAATTAGGACCGGCGGGGACCTACGAGCAGTACTTC CASSELGPAGTYEQYF
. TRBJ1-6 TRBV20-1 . TGCAGTGTTAGACGCTCGGGTGACTCACCCCTCCACTTT CSVRRSGDSPLHF
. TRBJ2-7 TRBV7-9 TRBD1 TGTGCCAGCAGCTTAGGCCCGACAGGGTCCTACGAGCAGTACTTC CASSLGPTGSYEQYF
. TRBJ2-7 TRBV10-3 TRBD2 TGTGCCATCAGTGACGGGGGGACCGGCTCCTACGAGCAGTACTTC CAISDGGTGSYEQYF
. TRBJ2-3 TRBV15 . TGTGCCACCAGCAGAGAGGCACCGGGACAAGTGCTGATGGATACGCAGTATTTT CATSREAPGQVLMDTQYF
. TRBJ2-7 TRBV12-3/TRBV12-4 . TGTGCCAGCAGTCCACATCCGACCCCCGAGCAGTACTTC CASSPHPTPEQYF
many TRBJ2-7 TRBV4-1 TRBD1 TGCGCCAGCAGCCACGAAAGACAGGGTATCCACGAGCAGTACTTC CASSHERQGIHEQYF
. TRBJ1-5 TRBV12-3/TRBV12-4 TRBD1 TGTGCCAGCAGCCTGGAAGGGGGCCGGGGTCAGCCCCAGCATTTT CASSLEGGRGQPQHF
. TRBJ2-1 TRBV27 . TGTGCCAGCACGGGACTTGAAAACAATGAGCAGTTCTTC CASTGLENNEQFF
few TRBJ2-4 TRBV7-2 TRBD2 TGTGCCAGCAGCAGAGGAAGACTAGCGGGAGATTCGGACATTCAGTACTTC CASSRGRLAGDSDIQYF
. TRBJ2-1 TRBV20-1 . TGCAGTGCTCGGGGATTTGGGGGGTGGAATGAGCAGTTCTTC CSARGFGGWNEQFF
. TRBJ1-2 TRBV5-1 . TGCGCCAGCAGCTTGGAAGACCGGGGGTTGTATGGCTACACCTTC CASSLEDRGLYGYTF
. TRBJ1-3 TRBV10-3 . TGTGCCATCAGTGACGGACCAAACCTTGGAAACACCATATATTTT CAISDGPNLGNTIYF
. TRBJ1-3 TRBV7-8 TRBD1 TGTGCCAGTAGCATGACAGGGTATAAGTCTGGAAACACCATATATTTT CASSMTGYKSGNTIYF
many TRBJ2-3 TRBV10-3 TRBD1 TGTGCCATCAGTGAGTCGACAGGGGGCACAGATACGCAGTATTTT CAISESTGGTDTQYF
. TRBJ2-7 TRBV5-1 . TGCGCCAGCAGCTTTGTTGGGGGGCAGGGCGAGCAGTACTTC CASSFVGGQGEQYF
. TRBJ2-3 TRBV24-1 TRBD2 TGTGCCACCAGTGATTCTAGCGGGGGCGGCACAGATACGCAGTATTTT CATSDSSGGGTDTQYF
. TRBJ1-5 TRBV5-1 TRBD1 TGCGCCAGCAGCTTGACAGGGGATAGTCATCAGCCCCAGCATTTT CASSLTGDSHQPQHF
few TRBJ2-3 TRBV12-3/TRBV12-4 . TGTGCCAGCAGTTTCAACCGGGACTGGGGGGAGAAAGATACGCAGTATTTT CASSFNRDWGEKDTQYF
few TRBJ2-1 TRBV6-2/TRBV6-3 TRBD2 TGTGCCAGCAGTTACGAGGCTAGCGGTAGCTCCTACAATGAGCAGTTCTTC CASSYEASGSSYNEQFF
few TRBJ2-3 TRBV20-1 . TGCAGTGCTAGATTAGACAGGTCCGCAGATACGCAGTATTTT CSARLDRSADTQYF
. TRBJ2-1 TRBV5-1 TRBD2 TGCGCCAGCAGCCCGCGCGTAGCGGGGGGCGGCAATGAGCAGTTCTTC CASSPRVAGGGNEQFF
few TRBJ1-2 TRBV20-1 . TGCAGTGCTAGAGATTACGGCTTACCAGGTCTCTATGGCTACACCTTC CSARDYGLPGLYGYTF
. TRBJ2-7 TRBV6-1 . TGTGCCAGCAGTGAACCGTTTAGCGGTACCTACGAGCAGTACTTC CASSEPFSGTYEQYF
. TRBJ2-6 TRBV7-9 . TGTGCCAACCCCCACTCTGGGGCCAACGTCCTGACTTTC CANPHSGANVLTF
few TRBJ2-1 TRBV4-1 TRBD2 TGCGCCAGCAGCCAAGATGTCAGCGGGGGCGGGTATGAGCAGTTCTTC CASSQDVSGGGYEQFF
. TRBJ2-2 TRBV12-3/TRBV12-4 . TGTGCCAGCAGTTTAAAGACCGGGGAGCTGTTTTTT CASSLKTGELFF
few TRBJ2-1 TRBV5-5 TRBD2 TGTGCCAGCAGCTTCCGCCTAGCGGAGAGGGGCAATGAGCAGTTCTTC CASSFRLAERGNEQFF
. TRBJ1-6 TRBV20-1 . TGCAGTGCTAGAGATGGTTTTGGCTTCGGGGCTAATTCACCCCTCCACTTT CSARDGFGFGANSPLHF
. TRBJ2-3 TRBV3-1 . TGTGCCAGCAGCCAAGCCCCGTTTAGCACAGATACGCAGTATTTT CASSQAPFSTDTQYF
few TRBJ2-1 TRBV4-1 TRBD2 TGCGCCAGCAGCCAAGATGCTAGCGGTCCCGCCTCCTACAATGAGCAGTTCTTC CASSQDASGPASYNEQFF
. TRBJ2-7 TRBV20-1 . TGCAGTGCTAGATCGCCTAGGACGGACGAGCAGTACTTC CSARSPRTDEQYF
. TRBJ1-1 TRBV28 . TGTGCCAGCAGTTTAGGTGGCAGGTCGGCTTTCTTT CASSLGGRSAFF
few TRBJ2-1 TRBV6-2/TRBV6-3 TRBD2 TGTGCCAGCAGTTACCCAGGACTAGCGGGAGGTAGGGGTGAGCAGTTCTTC CASSYPGLAGGRGEQFF
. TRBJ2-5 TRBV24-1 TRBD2 TGTGCCACCAGTCCTGGGACTAGCGGGAGTGTCTTAAATGAGCAGTACTTC CATSPGTSGSVLNEQYF
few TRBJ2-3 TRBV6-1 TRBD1 TGTGCCAGCAGTGGACGGGACAGGGGTGGCACAGATACGCAGTATTTT CASSGRDRGGTDTQYF
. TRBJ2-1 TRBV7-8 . TGTGCCAGCAGCCCACAGCTGAGCTCCTACAATGAGCAGTTCTTC CASSPQLSSYNEQFF
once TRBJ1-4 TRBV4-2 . TGTGCCAGCAGCCAACCTGACAAGGGGGGCTCTAATGAAAAACTGTTTTTT CASSQPDKGGSNEKLFF
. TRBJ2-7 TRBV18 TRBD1 TGTGCCAGCTCACCTAAATGGGACAGGGCCCACGAGCAGTACTTC CASSPKWDRAHEQYF
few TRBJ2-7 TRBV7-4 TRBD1 TGTGCCAGCAGCTTATCTTACGGGACAGTTCTCCACTACGAGCAGTACTTC CASSLSYGTVLHYEQYF
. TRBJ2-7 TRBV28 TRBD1 TGTGCCAGCAGTCCCAGACCCGGGACAGACAATGAGCAGTACTTC CASSPRPGTDNEQYF
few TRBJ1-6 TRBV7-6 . TGTGCCAGCAGCCTAGCAAGGACATCTGATTCACCCCTCCACTTT CASSLARTSDSPLHF
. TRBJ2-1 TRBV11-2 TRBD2 TGTGCCAGCAGCCCCGGGACTACCGTCAATGAGCAGTTCTTC CASSPGTTVNEQFF
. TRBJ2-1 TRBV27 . TGTGCCAGCAGTCAGGAACGAGCGTATTACAATGAGCAGTTCTTC CASSQERAYYNEQFF
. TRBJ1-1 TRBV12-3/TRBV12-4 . TGTGCCAGCAGTTTGAACGGACCGTGGAACACTGAAGCTTTCTTT CASSLNGPWNTEAFF
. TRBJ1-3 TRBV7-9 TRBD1 TGTGCCAGCAGCCCAGAGACAGGGTTCGAAAACACCATATATTTT CASSPETGFENTIYF
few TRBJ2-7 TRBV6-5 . TGTGCCAGCAGACCATACCGGGACAACCTTCGCTACGAGCAGTACTTC CASRPYRDNLRYEQYF